A single sample is the source of the 6 T cell receptor beta chains below, sequenced in a study of long-term antiretroviral therapy in people with HIV. Running of the v3.0 immunoSEQ assay took place at survey level. The table came from immunoSEQ multiplex PCR; TCRdb's copy has only in-frame clones and leaves some out. The sample lists about 25,000 clones, over 70% seen once, with 11% in the top ten. The specimen was unsorted PBMCs, collected 2.1 years after starting antiretroviral therapy. These receptors were obtained from a man aged 25 to 40 with HIV.

This chain links TRBV6-1 with TRBJ2-3; 9 bases line up with TRBD2. V was clipped by 6 bases and J by 0 bases; unmatched bases: 4. CDR3 length equals 15 residues. Germline values: CDR1 MNHNS, CDR2 SASEGT. The CDR3 sequence: CASSLAGSSTDTQYF. The CDR3 region has the DNA TGTGCCAGCAGCCTAGCGGGATCTAGCACAGATACGCAGTATTTT.

The V gene is TRBV6-6, the J gene TRBJ2-7, with 7 nucleotides matching TRBD2. The CDR3 sequence is 16 residues long. Germline CDR1 MNHNY, CDR2 SVGAGI (reference sequence). With V trimmed by 1 base and J by 0 bases, 6 bases remained unmatched. This CDR3 is CASSYWEGGSSYEQYF. CDR3 coding DNA: TGTGCCAGCAGTTACTGGGAGGGTGGGAGCTCCTACGAGCAGTACTTC.

The V and J genes are TRBV19 and TRBJ1-2; TRBD1 might be the D (5 bases). V gave up 7 bases and J gave up 0 bases, with 12 bases separating them. CDR3 length: 14 residues. Germline loops: CDR1 LNHDA, CDR2 SQIVND (reference sequence). Written as DNA, the CDR3 is TGTGCCAGTAAGGGGCAGGGAGCTAACTATGGCTACACCTTC. Its translation is CASKGQGANYGYTF.

This chain uses TRBV7-3 with TRBJ2-1, with TRBD1 identical over 9 bases. Germline trimming cut 5 bases from V and 7 bases from J; bases unmatched to any gene: 12. Looked up from germline, CDR1 is SGHTA and CDR2 is FQGTGA. The CDR3 extends over 16 amino acids. The CDR3 protein is CASSAQTGTGWNEQFF. The CDR3 DNA follows: TGTGCCAGCAGCGCCCAGACCGGGACAGGGTGGAATGAGCAGTTCTTC.

CDR3 in amino acids: CASRRQGGGTEAFF. The CDR3 bases are TGTGCCAGTAGGAGACAGGGCGGGGGCACTGAAGCTTTCTTT. The V gene is TRBV19, the J gene TRBJ1-1, with 7 nucleotides matching TRBD1. CDR3 length equals 14 residues. Trimming removed 6 bases from V and 4 bases from J; junction bases left unmatched: 8. Germline V CDR1 and CDR2: LNHDA, SQIVND (reference sequence).

This clone has a handful of counts. The chain combines TRBV30 with TRBJ2-7, with D possibly being TRBD2 (5 bases). V shed 1 base and J shed 4 bases, with 11 bases lying between them. The CDR3 covers 13 residues. The germline gives CDR1 GTSNPN, CDR2 SVGIG (reference sequence). CDR3 residues: CAWSGDSGYEQYF. CDR3 in DNA: TGTGCCTGGAGTGGGGATTCGGGGTACGAGCAGTACTTC.